The rows below give T cell receptor beta chains drawn from one sample of a study of blood T cell repertoires in COVID-19. Produced via immunoSEQ multiplex PCR; TCRdb's table is partial and in-frame only. Altogether 200,000 to 250,000 clones are present, around 84% being singletons, with the ten largest covering roughly 8.7%. The sequenced sample consisted of peripheral blood. The receptors derive from a man aged 50-59 years with active or convalescent COVID-19. The conserved cysteine and the conserved F or W are not part of the CDR3 here.

>TRBJ2-3|TRBV11-2|11
ASSPPRGATQY
>TRBJ1-2|TRBV5-6|13
ASSLVRFANYGYT
>TRBJ1-2|TRBV7-2|13
ASSLLRTGHYGYT
>TRBJ1-1|TRBV27|11
ASSGQGWPEAF
>TRBJ2-3|TRBV6-6|12
ASSQTSVTDTQY
>TRBJ2-3|TRBV6-2/TRBV6-3|15
ASSYLTSGGSTDTQY
>TRBJ2-5|TRBV24-1|13
ATSDVGTAQETQY
>TRBJ2-7|TRBV6-2/TRBV6-3|13
ASSSAGLLSYEQY
>TRBJ1-1|TRBV5-1|12
ASSRQSWGTEAF
>TRBJ2-2|TRBV4-2|12
ASSQVADTGELF
>TRBJ1-2|TRBV7-2|13
ASSLGEDVGYGYT
>TRBJ2-5|TRBV6-2/TRBV6-3|13
ASSLTLTGPETQY
>TRBJ2-5|TRBV18|11
ASSRGGGETQY
>TRBJ1-1|TRBV3-1/TRBV3-2|13
ASSQEKLRPTEAF
>TRBJ2-1|TRBV19|13
ASSSGGSSYNEQF
>TRBJ2-1|TRBV29-1|11
STRTAHRGEQF
>TRBJ2-7|TRBV2|12
ASSEQGRTYEQY
>TRBJ1-2|TRBV7-3|12
ASSSGPDNYGYT
>TRBJ1-2|TRBV27|12
ASKAWDRDYGYT
>TRBJ2-5|TRBV7-2|12
ASSLALVEETQY
>TRBJ1-5|TRBV29-1|11
SAADDGDQPQH
>TRBJ1-5|TRBV6-1|13
ASSEAQTGNQPQH
>TRBJ1-3|TRBV10-1|18
ASSEKWDRGETSSGNTLY
>TRBJ2-3|TRBV10-1|14
ASSEEEGVNTDTQY
>TRBJ1-2|TRBV7-8|13
ASSLMGGPNYGYT
>TRBJ2-1|TRBV7-8|18
ASSLVFSIAGPSSYNEQF
>TRBJ2-1|TRBV6-2/TRBV6-3|18
ASSLPGLAGATNTYNEQF
>TRBJ1-2|TRBV28|12
ASKDPGRGDGYT
>TRBJ1-1|TRBV6-2/TRBV6-3|15
ASSFFSSPDMNTEAF
>TRBJ1-5|TRBV19|15
ASSGTGADRFNQPQH
>TRBJ2-1|TRBV30|11
AWAGSRYNEQF
>TRBJ2-1|TRBV28|13
ASSFGVSSYNEQF
>TRBJ2-1|TRBV2|10
ASLDKYNEQF
>TRBJ2-5|TRBV6-2/TRBV6-3|13
ASSRRDTRQETQY
>TRBJ1-3|TRBV6-5|12
ASSTRGNGNTIY
>TRBJ2-3|TRBV5-1|13
ASSLPGQSTDTQY
>TRBJ2-7|TRBV4-3|12
ASSGDRWTYEQY
>TRBJ1-5|TRBV6-1|13
ASSDVGDRVQPQH
>TRBJ1-4|TRBV2|12
ASRYRGQSEKLF
>TRBJ1-1|TRBV5-8|14
ASSLWGQGAHTEAF
>TRBJ1-2|TRBV3-1/TRBV3-2|11
ASSQDRVYGYT